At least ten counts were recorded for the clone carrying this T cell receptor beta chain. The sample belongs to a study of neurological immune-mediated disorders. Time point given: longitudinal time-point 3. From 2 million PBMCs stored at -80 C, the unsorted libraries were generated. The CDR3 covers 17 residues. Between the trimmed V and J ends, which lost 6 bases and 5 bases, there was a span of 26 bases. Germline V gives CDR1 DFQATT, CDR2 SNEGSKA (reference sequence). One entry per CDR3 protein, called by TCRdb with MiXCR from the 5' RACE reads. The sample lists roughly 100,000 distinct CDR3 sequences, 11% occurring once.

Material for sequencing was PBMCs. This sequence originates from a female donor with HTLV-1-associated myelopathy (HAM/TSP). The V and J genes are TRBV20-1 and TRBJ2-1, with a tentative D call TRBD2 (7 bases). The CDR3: CSATPWGGALGHNEQFF. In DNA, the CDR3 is TGCAGTGCAACACCCTGGGGGGGGGCCTTAGGTCACAATGAGCAGTTCTTC.